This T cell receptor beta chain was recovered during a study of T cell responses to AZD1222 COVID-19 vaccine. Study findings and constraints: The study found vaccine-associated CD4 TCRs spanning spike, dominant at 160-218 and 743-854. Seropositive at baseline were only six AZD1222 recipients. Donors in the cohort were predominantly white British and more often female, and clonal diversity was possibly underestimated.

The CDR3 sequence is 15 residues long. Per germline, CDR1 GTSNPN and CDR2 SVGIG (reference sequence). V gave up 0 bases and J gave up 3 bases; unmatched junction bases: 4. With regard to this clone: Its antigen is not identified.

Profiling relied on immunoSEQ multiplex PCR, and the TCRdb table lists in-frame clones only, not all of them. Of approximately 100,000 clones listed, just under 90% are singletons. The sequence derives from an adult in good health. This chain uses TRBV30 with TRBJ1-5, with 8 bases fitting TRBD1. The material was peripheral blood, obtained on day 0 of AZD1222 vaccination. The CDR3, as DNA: TGTGCCTGGAGTGTAATGACAGGGGTCAATCAGCCCCAGCATTTT. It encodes CAWSVMTGVNQPQHF.